This TCR beta chain was found in a study of blood T cell repertoires in COVID-19. For the study at large: Sample material is recorded as cDNA or gDNA derived from T cells, B-cell-depleted T cells, or PBMCs.

V trimming: 6 bases; J trimming: 10 bases; junction bases outside the gene matches: 13. This CDR3 is 15 amino acids long. Germline V gene sequence: CDR1 LGHDT, CDR2 YNNKEL (reference sequence). In the authors' methods: Estimation of nucleated cell counts relied on the amplification of reference gene primers. Produced via immunoSEQ multiplex PCR; TCRdb's table is partial and in-frame only. V and J calls and clone size are those listed in that table; D and trimming were worked out from the DNA. Among approximately 200,000 clones listed, about 88% were seen once. This clonotype originated in a woman aged 55-69 years with acute or convalescent COVID-19. The rearrangement uses TRBV3-1 (or the pseudogene TRBV3-2) and TRBJ1-4; 8 bases are a match to TRBD1. Source material: peripheral blood. The CDR3 sequence is CASRRTGLNSGKLFF. CDR3 DNA: TGTGCCAGCAGAAGGACAGGGCTGAATTCGGGAAAACTGTTTTTT.